The rows below give T cell receptor beta chains drawn from one sample of a study of cytomegalovirus exposure and HLA in healthy donors. TCRdb's copy holds only in-frame clones and misses some; the assay was immunoSEQ multiplex PCR. The sample holds around 200,000 clones, almost 85% seen once. The specimen was PBMCs. These receptors came from a woman aged 40-49 years in good health and CMV-seronegative. The CDR3 runs from the conserved cysteine through the conserved F or W. Clone size is not always given. Where it is, it says once, few, many or a class for expanded clones.

>NA|TRBJ2-1|TRBV9
CASSLTGTEDEQFF
>NA|TRBJ2-3|TRBV5-1
CASSSPTSGGTPDTQYF
>NA|TRBJ2-3|TRBV7-2
CASSSGLSTDTQYF
>once|TRBJ2-7|TRBV5-8
CASGPGGAPYEQYF
>NA|TRBJ2-2|TRBV28
CASRSFPGTHKKDTGELFF
>NA|TRBJ2-6|TRBV15
CATQGTSSGANVLTF
>NA|TRBJ1-1|TRBV27
CASSSLAGGENTEAFF
>NA|TRBJ2-1|TRBV27
CASSPGFNEQFF
>NA|TRBJ2-7|TRBV4-1
CASSLAPSGTGGHEQYF
>NA|TRBJ1-6|TRBV5-1
CASSLEGRLESPLHF
>NA|TRBJ1-5|TRBV19
CASSITGAHQPQHF
>NA|TRBJ2-7|TRBV6-5
CASSYLSEQYF
>NA|TRBJ2-1|TRBV11-3
CASSLGSNEQFF
>NA|TRBJ2-1|TRBV5-8
CASIPGPGQGFSEQFF
>NA|TRBJ2-7|TRBV11-2
CASSAGTSGVYEQYF
>NA|TRBJ2-7|TRBV9
CASSVASPREQYF
>NA|TRBJ2-3|TRBV2
CASRPGGTDTQYF
>NA|TRBJ1-5|TRBV6-1
CASTKLQGVQPQHF
>NA|TRBJ1-2|TRBV7-2
CASSLAAPSTGPGYTF
>NA|TRBJ1-1|TRBV5-6
CASSLMAGHEAFF
>NA|TRBJ1-6|TRBV6-6
CASSSRTGRSNSPLHF
>NA|TRBJ2-2|TRBV5-1
CASSLRTSGDTGELFF
>NA|TRBJ2-3|TRBV6-1
CASSETPGLSDTQYF
>NA|TRBJ1-6|TRBV30
CAWSDGTVGSPLHF
>NA|TRBJ1-2|TRBV28
CASITGPSGYGYTF
>NA|TRBJ1-2|TRBV5-1
CASREGQGGNYGYTF
>NA|TRBJ1-2|TRBV9
CASSVDADTNYGYTF
>NA|TRBJ2-7|TRBV10-3
CAISEPSGQGYEQYF
>NA|TRBJ2-3|TRBV9
CASSAGEVPDTQYF
>NA|TRBJ2-1|TRBV27
CASNTQESSYNEQFF
>NA|TRBJ2-1|TRBV29-1
CSVEIDRGGWEQFF
>few|TRBJ1-3|TRBV30
CAGRGQGGNTIYF
>NA|TRBJ2-7|TRBV4-3
CASSQDWGREQYF
>NA|TRBJ1-1|TRBV6-1
CASSAGLMNTEAFF
>NA|TRBJ1-2|TRBV28
CASSLLRSGYTF
>NA|TRBJ2-6|TRBV5-8
CASRRTGTGANVLTF
>NA|TRBJ1-2|TRBV5-1
CASSLAGSPEGYTF
>few|TRBJ1-5|TRBV27
CASSPAHQGPQHF
>NA|TRBJ1-6|TRBV10-2
CASSERPGRGLSYNSPLHF
>NA|TRBJ1-2|TRBV5-1
CASSLGQGLSYGYTF
>NA|TRBJ1-5|TRBV28
CASSLPGQLRPNQPQHF
>NA|TRBJ2-5|TRBV29-1
CSVDMGGQETQYF
>NA|TRBJ2-3|TRBV19
CASSIRGGGSGDTQYF
>NA|TRBJ1-2|TRBV27
CASSLSGGAPGYGYTF
>NA|TRBJ1-4|TRBV19
CASRQGHIEKLFF
>NA|TRBJ2-1|TRBV11-3
CASSLDSNEQFF
>NA|TRBJ1-5|TRBV5-6
CASSTRGSNRPQHF